This TCR beta chain was captured in a study of blood T cell repertoires in COVID-19 (dated by TCRdb to about 2020). Context from the whole study: Samples covering the acute and convalescent phases of COVID-19 were provided by collaborators in the United States, Italy and Spain. Where HLA class I and class II types were available, the types were taken from metadata supplied by the sample provider, not from assay-based typing. The dataset comprised deeply sampled blood TCRbeta repertoires from subjects exposed to, actively infected with, or recovered from COVID-19. The sample metadata nearly always contained a de-identified subject ID, COVID-19 status, age in years and sex. The repertoires were made available in a free public database intended to serve as a resource for research on the immune response to SARS-CoV-2. The samples were drawn from two sources: the first 160 participants of the ongoing ImmuneRACE study, and 1,000 to 1,500 subjects contributed by 6 global collaborators. The material from the prospective study consisted of cDNA or gDNA derived from T cells, B-cell-depleted T cells, or PBMCs.

After removal of 8 bases from V and 4 bases from J, the junction retains 6 bases not matched to a gene. The germline V gene (reference sequence) sets CDR1 to MNHEY and CDR2 to SMNVEV. The cysteine opens and the phenylalanine closes a CDR3 of 14 amino acids. Only the CDR3 DNA stays, 42 bases, in frame from base 1. Results the study describes overall, beyond this receptor: How much clinical and demographic metadata was included differed by source and by participant, and the metadata was provided uncurated.

A word on this clone: Which antigen it targets is not known. Per-base qualities were not stored, and no clone one base away is much larger.

Participants in the prospective study were aged about 18 to 95 years, lived in over 20 United States geographic areas, and enrolled through a virtual design. In the prospective study, cohorts were assigned on the basis of participant-reported clinical history obtained from a screening survey and a study questionnaire. Recovered participants in ImmuneRACE Cohort 3 were defined by two consecutive negative NP/OP PCR tests, clearance by a healthcare professional, or resolution of symptoms. In the prospective study, whole blood, serum and a nasopharyngeal or oropharyngeal swab were collected from each participant by mobile phlebotomists. Additional blood draws and questionnaires over an approximately two-month period could optionally be provided by prospective study participants. Prospective study blood samples were shipped either frozen or at room temperature before DNA extraction. TCRbeta CDR3 regions were amplified from genomic DNA by means of the immunoSEQ Assay, a bias-controlled multiplex PCR. Per the original workflow: Nucleated cell counts per sample were estimated from amplification of reference gene primers within the assay. Sequence reads were collapsed and filtered to measure the absolute abundance of every unique TCRbeta CDR3 rearrangement. Productive Simpson clonality was computed per sample as the square root of Simpson's diversity index over productive rearrangements. TCRdb retrieved this table from immuneACCESS and kept in-frame rearrangements only. Not all clones are present; in checked studies, unresolved V genes account for under half, and no reason is known for the remainder. That table supplies the V and J calls and clone size; D and trimming were determined from the DNA. This sample comprises hundreds of thousands of clones, approximately 84% of them detected only once. Of the sample, under 3% falls within the top ten clones.

This receptor chain uses TRBV27 and TRBJ1-5; 9 nucleotides in the junction match TRBD1. Material: PBMCs or T cells enriched from blood (not recorded which). This receptor was obtained from a woman in her twenties or thirties who had recovered from COVID-19. The bases are TGTGCCAGCGGCTCGACAGGGGGGAATCAGCCCCAGCATTTT. Its amino acids are CASGSTGGNQPQHF.